A single sample is the source of the 27 T cell receptor beta chains below, sequenced in a study of shared clonotypes between healthy human individuals. The method was immunoSEQ multiplex PCR; TCRdb's version includes in-frame clones alone and lacks a portion of them. This table has 800,000 to 950,000 clones, 90% to 97% appearing once. Naive CD8 isolation took CD45RO-negative cells positively selected for CCR7 and excluded terminally differentiated effector memory CD45RA+ cells. The sample consisted of naive CD8+ T cells sorted from blood. The receptors stem from a man in his thirties or forties in good health.

V is TRBV5-1 and J is TRBJ2-1; D call uncertain. Trimming shortened V by 4 bases and J by 8 bases, and 19 bases separated the two germline ends. Germline V gene lookup returns CDR1 SGHRS and CDR2 YFSETQ. The CDR3 contains 15 residues. The CDR3 DNA follows: TGCGCCAGCAGCCTGGCACGGCTTCATGACGATGAGCAGTTCTTC. Protein: CASSLARLHDDEQFF.

Comments on this clone: The sample holds other DNA sequences that translate to the same CDR3. The V gene is TRBV27, the J gene TRBJ2-7; D is unclear. The V end was cut by 6 bases, the J end by 0 bases, with 3 bases between. This CDR3 spans 11 amino acids. Germline CDR1 reads MNHEY; CDR2 reads SMNVEV (reference sequence). Here the CDR3 DNA reads TGTGCCAGCAGGAACTCCTACGAGCAGTACTTC. Its translation: CASRNSYEQYF.

The chain employs TRBV11-3 and TRBJ2-2, with 9 bases matching TRBD1. J was trimmed by 4 bases and V by 1 base; bases with no gene match: 1. The germline gives CDR1 SGHNT, CDR2 YENEEA. The CDR3 totals 15 residues. CDR3 residues: CASSLGTGVTGELFF. For the CDR3, the DNA is TGTGCCAGCAGCTTAGGGACAGGGGTCACCGGGGAGCTGTTTTTT.

The gene calls are TRBV7-8 and TRBJ1-5; D remains unclear. Trimming took 5 bases from V and 0 from J, leaving 14 bases between them. This CDR3 has 16 amino acids. Germline V gives CDR1 SGHVS, CDR2 FQNEAQ. Written as DNA, the CDR3 is TGTGCCAGCAGCCCCCAAGGTCCTTATAGCAATCAGCCCCAGCATTTT. Translation gives CASSPQGPYSNQPQHF.

This chain joins TRBV27 and TRBJ2-4; a possible D gene is TRBD1 (5 bases). This CDR3 region has 14 residues. CDR1 and CDR2 (germline): MNHEY, SMNVEV (reference sequence). Trimming took off 0 bases at V and 6 bases at J, with 9 bases between the two ends. This CDR3 is CASSLSGALNIQYF. In DNA, the CDR3 is TGTGCCAGCAGTTTATCAGGGGCCCTAAACATTCAGTACTTC.

The rearrangement uses TRBV6-1 and TRBJ2-1; 9 bases match TRBD1. Germline assignment: CDR1 MNHNS and CDR2 SASEGT. Losses at the gene ends were 6 bases for V and 7 bases for J; bases not matched to a gene: 7. The CDR3 is made up of 14 amino acids. The CDR3 nucleotides read TGTGCCAGCAGCAAACAGGGGGCGGGGAATGAGCAGTTCTTC. As protein: CASSKQGAGNEQFF.

The chain couples TRBV27 to TRBJ2-1; 7 bases are shared with TRBD1. Germline V gives CDR1 MNHEY, CDR2 SMNVEV (reference sequence). This CDR3 region has 14 residues. After removal of 6 bases from V and 4 bases from J, the junction contained 6 bases not matched to a gene. The CDR3 nucleotides are TGTGCCAGCAGCGTACAGGGGCCGTACAATGAGCAGTTCTTC. The encoded protein is CASSVQGPYNEQFF.

The V gene is TRBV4-1, the J gene TRBJ1-1, with 9 bases identical to TRBD1. CDR3 length: 15 residues. The V segment lost 1 base and the J segment 11 bases; nucleotides outside the gene matches: 11. CDR1 and CDR2 (germline): MGHRA, YSYEKL. CDR3 nucleotide sequence: TGCGCCAGCAGCCAAGCCCTTCGGACAGGGGATATTGCTTTCTTT. It yields the protein CASSQALRTGDIAFF.

The genes are TRBV28 and TRBJ1-4; D gene unclear. Per germline, CDR1 MDHEN and CDR2 SYDVKM. Trimming stripped 3 bases from V and 1 base from J, with 9 bases between. The CDR3 consists of 15 residues. This chain's CDR3 is CASSFVRGTNEKLFF. Here the CDR3 DNA reads TGTGCCAGCAGTTTTGTGCGGGGAACTAATGAAAAACTGTTTTTT.

The V call is TRBV6-5, the J call TRBJ2-2; D may be TRBD2 (5 bases). The CDR3 spans 15 residues. The V and J ends lost 0 bases and 5 bases respectively, with 10 bases between them. Looked up from germline, CDR1 is MNHEY and CDR2 is SVGAGI. CDR3 loop: CASSYSTGKTGELFF. The CDR3 DNA reads TGTGCCAGCAGTTACTCTACCGGGAAGACCGGGGAGCTGTTTTTT.

This rearrangement joins TRBV29-1 to TRBJ1-2; the D is unclear. The CDR3 is 11 residues long. Germline loops: CDR1 SQVTM, CDR2 ANQGSEA. V lost 7 bases to trimming and J lost 5 bases, with 11 bases between them. The DNA of the CDR3 is TGCAGCGCGGCCGACGGTTATGGCTACACCTTC. This codes for CSAADGYGYTF.

In its sample, this clone was seen a few times. The chain employs TRBV5-6 and TRBJ1-2; D is unclear. The CDR3 loop spans 14 amino acids. V lost 2 bases and J lost 6, with 14 bases in between. The V gene's germline CDR1 is SGHDT and CDR2 YYEEEE. The CDR3, as DNA: TGTGCCAGCAGCTTCGGTAGTGGGCCGGATGGCTACACCTTC. Residues: CASSFGSGPDGYTF.

A word on this clone: Other DNA sequences in the same sample also yield this CDR3. The chain combines TRBV19 with TRBJ1-1, with a tentative D call TRBD1 (5 bases). Germline CDR1 is LNHDA and CDR2 is SQIVND (reference sequence). The V end was cut by 3 bases, the J end by 1 base, with 9 bases between. The CDR3 runs 14 residues. CDR3 in amino acids: CASSIIGGNTEAFF. CDR3 coding DNA: TGTGCCAGTAGTATTATCGGGGGGAACACTGAAGCTTTCTTT.

V is TRBV2 and J is TRBJ2-1, with D uncertain. Trimming removed 8 bases at V and 5 bases at J, with 13 bases between. This CDR3 is built from 13 residues. Germline CDR1 and CDR2: SNHLY and FYNNEI. The CDR3 DNA is TGTGCCAGCCAAGAACCCATGAACAATGAGCAGTTCTTC. It is translated as CASQEPMNNEQFF. The full variable domain, rest sourced from reference TRBV2 and TRBJ2-1, is EPEVTQTPSHQVTQMGQEVILRCVPISNHLYFYWYRQILGQKVEFLVSFYNNEISEKSEIFDDQFSVERPDGSNFTLKIRSTKLEDSAMYFCASQEPMNNEQFFGPGTRLTVL.

This clone came up once. The chain carries TRBV28 and TRBJ1-5; TRBD1 aligns across 8 bases. V lost 7 bases, J lost 0 bases, and 8 bases stayed unmatched. The germline CDR1 and CDR2 sequences are MDHEN and SYDVKM. The CDR3 extends over 16 amino acids. Here the CDR3 reads CASIRDRSYSNQPQHF. CDR3 in DNA: TGTGCCAGCATAAGGGACAGGAGTTATAGCAATCAGCCCCAGCATTTT.

The chain carries TRBV4-1 and TRBJ2-7; 14 bases align to TRBD2. This CDR3 region has 15 residues. J lost 4 bases, V lost 6 bases, and 5 bases had no gene match. In germline, CDR1 is MGHRA, CDR2 YSYEKL. This CDR3 is CASRAGLAGEYEQYF. The CDR3 DNA reads TGCGCCAGCAGGGCGGGACTAGCGGGAGAATACGAGCAGTACTTC.

The chain employs TRBV7-9 and TRBJ2-1; 9 bases line up with TRBD1. The trim removed 0 bases at V and 4 bases at J, leaving 4 bases unmatched. The CDR3 has 16 amino acids. The germline CDR1 and CDR2 sequences are SEHNR and FQNEAQ (reference sequence). The DNA of the CDR3 is TGTGCCAGCAGCTTAGCCCGGGACAGGGTATACAATGAGCAGTTCTTC. Translation: CASSLARDRVYNEQFF.

The chain combines TRBV29-1 with TRBJ2-1; possible D gene TRBD1, 5 bases. CDR3 length equals 13 residues. Germline assignment: CDR1 SQVTM and CDR2 ANQGSEA. The V gene lost 0 bases and the J gene lost 7 bases, with 10 bases spanning the gap. CDR3 coding DNA: TGCAGCGTTGAAGATCAGGGTTTGAATGAGCAGTTCTTC. Its translation is CSVEDQGLNEQFF.

The chain recombines TRBV29-1 with TRBJ2-7, with D perhaps given as TRBD1 or TRBD2 (6 bases each). V was trimmed by 5 bases and J by 2 bases, leaving 16 bases between them. Germline V CDR1 and CDR2: SQVTM, ANQGSEA. This CDR3 contains 14 residues. CDR3 amino acids: CSVNLRGLPYEQYF. CDR3 nucleotide sequence: TGCAGCGTTAATCTCAGGGGACTGCCCTACGAGCAGTACTTC.

This clone was seen once. The identical CDR3 is also encoded by other nucleotide sequences in the sample. This chain links TRBV5-1 with TRBJ2-7, with D maybe TRBD2 (5 bases). Germline loops: CDR1 SGHRS, CDR2 YFSETQ. This CDR3 region has 13 residues. Trimming took off 2 bases at V and 2 bases at J, with 8 bases between the two ends. The CDR3, as DNA: TGCGCCAGCAGCTTCGGGGAGACCTACGAGCAGTACTTC. This encodes CASSFGETYEQYF.

Concerning this clone itself: The sample contains more than one DNA sequence encoding this CDR3. The gene calls are TRBV7-9 and TRBJ2-7; unclear D gene. The CDR3 has 13 residues. Trimming removed 0 bases from V and 0 bases from J, with 3 bases in between. Germline CDR1 SEHNR, CDR2 FQNEAQ (reference sequence). CDR3 residues: CASSLADSYEQYF. The CDR3, as DNA: TGTGCCAGCAGCTTAGCAGACTCCTACGAGCAGTACTTC.

This chain joins TRBV9 and TRBJ2-3; D perhaps matches TRBD2 (5 bases). The CDR3 runs 15 residues. V dropped 1 base and J dropped 2 bases, with 11 bases sitting between them. CDR1 SGDLS and CDR2 YYNGEE come from the germline V gene. This CDR3 is CASSVKAETTDTQYF. The CDR3 region has the DNA TGTGCCAGCAGCGTAAAAGCGGAAACCACAGATACGCAGTATTTT.

The chain has TRBV7-9 and TRBJ2-3, with TRBD1 matching 9 bases. Per the germline V gene, CDR1 is SEHNR and CDR2 is FQNEAQ (reference sequence). With V trimmed by 6 bases and J by 3 bases, 4 bases remained unmatched. The CDR3 is 14 residues long. DNA of the CDR3: TGTGCCAGCAGGGGGACAGGGAAAACAGATACGCAGTATTTT. Its protein product is CASRGTGKTDTQYF.

The chain recombines TRBV29-1 with TRBJ1-2; 7 bases fit TRBD1. The germline CDR1 and CDR2 sequences are SQVTM and ANQGSEA. Trimming cost V 5 bases and J 0 bases; bases outside gene matches: 3. The CDR3 sequence is 13 residues long. The CDR3 DNA reads TGCAGCGTTAAGGGGGCCGCTAACTATGGCTACACCTTC. This encodes CSVKGAANYGYTF. The full variable domain, its missing parts supplied by reference TRBV29-1 and TRBJ1-2, is SAVISQKPSRDICQRGTSLTIQCQVDSQVTMMFWYRQQPGQSLTLIATANQGSEATYESGFVIDKFPISRPNLTFSTLTVSNMSPEDSSIYLCSVKGAANYGYTFGSGTRLTVV.

The chain carries TRBV29-1 and TRBJ2-3; TRBD1 agrees at 7 bases. J lost 2 bases, V lost 6 bases, and 8 bases had no gene match. The germline V gene encodes CDR1 SQVTM and CDR2 ANQGSEA. The CDR3 covers 14 residues. The CDR3 here is CSVTGMVDTDTQYF. CDR3 DNA: TGCAGCGTGACAGGGATGGTGGACACAGATACGCAGTATTTT.

This rearrangement joins TRBV7-9 to TRBJ2-1; TRBD1 or TRBD2 may be the D gene (5 bases each). V lost 5 bases, J lost 5 bases, and 16 bases lay in between. Looked up from germline, CDR1 is SEHNR and CDR2 is FQNEAQ (reference sequence). The length of the CDR3 is 15 residues. The CDR3 nucleotides are TGTGCCAGCAGCAAACTAGGGACCCAAGACAATGAGCAGTTCTTC. Its protein product is CASSKLGTQDNEQFF.

The chain employs TRBV9 and TRBJ2-2; no firm D call. Germline V gene sequence: CDR1 SGDLS, CDR2 YYNGEE. The CDR3 loop spans 13 amino acids. V lost 4 bases and J lost 4, with 8 bases in between. This chain's CDR3 is CASSQLATGELFF. The CDR3 bases are TGTGCCAGCAGCCAGCTTGCCACCGGGGAGCTGTTTTTT.